This entry describes one T cell receptor (beta chain). What it recognizes is unknown. The CDR3 length is 12 residues. J lost 7 bases, V lost 4 bases, and 2 bases had no gene match. In germline, CDR1 is MNHEY, CDR2 SMNVEV (reference sequence). The sample originates from a study of cytomegalovirus exposure and HLA in healthy donors. Study-wide results and caveats: Among CMV-associated TCR beta chains, most appeared HLA-restricted in a later analysis.

Use of 60 Vbeta and 13 Jbeta primers characterized the PCR. Original methodology: The authors later counted about 80 million unique TCR beta chains, 8.5 million to 13 million of them shared. Produced via immunoSEQ multiplex PCR; TCRdb's table is partial and in-frame only. D and trimming come from the DNA, and the V and J calls and clone size come from that table. Among about 200,000 clones, more than 65% were seen once, and the ten largest hold 1.5% to 2%. Sequenced: PBMCs. This clonotype originated in a man over 45 in good health and CMV-seronegative. The rearrangement uses TRBV27 and TRBJ2-7; 9 nucleotides align to TRBD1. The CDR3 is CASSSTGGEQYF. The CDR3 region has the DNA TGTGCCAGCAGTTCGACAGGGGGAGAGCAGTACTTC.